There are many counts of the clone carrying this T cell receptor beta chain. V lost 7 bases to trimming and J lost 2 bases; unmatched junction nucleotides: 5. This CDR3 has 15 residues. Germline loops: CDR1 SGHTA, CDR2 FQGNSA. With a J-beta primer mix and a sample-barcoded 5' primer, a second PCR ran about 6 to 11 cycles. MiXCR, applied by TCRdb to the 5' RACE reads, yields one record per CDR3 protein. Of 850,000 or so distinct CDR3 sequences listed, 29% were seen once; the top ten hold approximately 15%. This sample was taken from a study of blood T cells in healthy people across ages. This TCR came from a woman aged 80 or over in good health. Sample: blood. The rearrangement joins TRBV7-2 to TRBJ2-1; 10 bases fit TRBD2. CDR3 coding DNA: TGTGCCAGCACCCAAAGCGGGGGGGCCTACAATGAGCAGTTCTTC. Residues: CASTQSGGAYNEQFF.